This T cell receptor beta chain emerged from a study of blood T cell repertoires in COVID-19. The method was immunoSEQ multiplex PCR; TCRdb's version includes in-frame clones alone and lacks a portion of them. The sample gives 100,000 to 120,000 clones, more than 70% of which show up once; 3.3% is in the top ten. The ends were cut back, 2 bases at V and 3 bases at J, with 20 bases in the middle. This CDR3 has 17 residues. In germline, CDR1 is MDHEN, CDR2 SYDVKM. The TCR sequence derives from a woman aged 45-59 years with acute or convalescent COVID-19. The chain links TRBV28 to TRBJ2-7; possibly TRBD1 for D (5 bases). Material: peripheral blood. The CDR3 sequence is CASSLKTVPTLIYEQYF. DNA of the CDR3: TGTGCCAGCAGTTTAAAGACAGTACCAACCTTAATCTACGAGCAGTACTTC.